These 30 T cell receptor beta chains originate from one sample sequenced in a study of memory CD4+ T cells and cytomegalovirus serostatus. Assay: immunoSEQ multiplex PCR; the TCRdb copy retains only in-frame clones and omits some. The repertoire has tens of thousands of clones, over 80% of them found once; the top ten carry 0.4% to 0.45%. The sort gate was single viable CD3+CD4+CD8-CD45RO+ cells for memory CD4+ T cells. The sample comprised memory CD4+ T cells from blood. These receptors came from an adult in good health and CMV-seronegative.

On this clone: The same CDR3 is also encoded by other DNA sequences in this sample. The chain couples TRBV7-2 to TRBJ1-1; D gene unclear. The CDR3 has 13 amino acids. Germline CDR1 SGHTA, CDR2 FQGNSA. Between the trimmed V and J ends, which lost 1 base and 6 bases, there was a span of 9 bases. DNA for the CDR3: TGTGCCAGCAGCTTAGGAGGGTGGGCTGAAGCTTTCTTT. It translates to CASSLGGWAEAFF.

Within the sample, this clone is medium-sized (0.01 to 0.1%). The CDR3, as DNA: TGTGCCATCAGTGAGTCCGGGGACAGAGCTAACACTGAAGCTTTCTTT. Its translation is CAISESGDRANTEAFF. The V gene is TRBV10-3, the J gene TRBJ1-1, with 7 bases aligning to TRBD1. This CDR3 contains 16 residues. With V trimmed by 0 bases and J by 2 bases, 6 bases remained unmatched. Per germline, CDR1 ENHRY and CDR2 SYGVKD.

The chain is built from TRBV28 and TRBJ2-7; a weak D match, TRBD1 (6 bases). Germline CDR1 MDHEN, CDR2 SYDVKM. The germline V and J ends were trimmed by 5 bases and 7 bases, with 18 bases remaining between them. There are 14 residues in the CDR3. CDR3 protein: CASSVGGSTREQYF. CDR3 in DNA: TGTGCCAGCAGTGTAGGGGGTTCAACGAGAGAGCAGTACTTC.

The V gene is TRBV4-3, the J gene TRBJ1-4, with D perhaps TRBD1 (5 bases). Germline assignment: CDR1 LGHNA and CDR2 YSLEER. This CDR3 has 15 amino acids. V was cut by 0 bases and J by 8 bases, with 13 bases left in between. CDR3 nucleotide sequence: TGCGCCAGCAGCCAAGAGTTAGGCAGGGCCGAAAAACTGTTTTTT. This sequence encodes CASSQELGRAEKLFF.

This clone was counted a few times. The chain combines TRBV9 with TRBJ1-5; 9 bases map to TRBD1. CDR1 and CDR2 (germline): SGDLS, YYNGEE. The junction had 2 bases not matched to a gene; V was cut back by 3 bases and J by 1 base. This CDR3 spans 15 amino acids. CDR3 protein: CASSAGQGSNQPQHF. CDR3 nucleotides: TGTGCCAGCAGCGCAGGACAGGGGAGCAATCAGCCCCAGCATTTT.

In its sample, this clone was seen a few times. V usage is TRBV20-1 and J usage is TRBJ1-2; D gene uncertain. The CDR3 contains 9 residues. Looked up from germline, CDR1 is DFQATT and CDR2 is SNEGSKA (reference sequence). Trimming pared 6 bases from V and 5 bases from J, leaving 4 bases between. CDR3 bases: TGCAGTGCGCATTATGGCTACACCTTC. It encodes CSAHYGYTF.

The chain couples TRBV7-9 to TRBJ2-5, with 7 bases fitting TRBD1. Looked up from germline, CDR1 is SEHNR and CDR2 is FQNEAQ (reference sequence). J gave up 2 bases and V 5 bases, and 8 bases lay outside the gene matches. The CDR3 covers 15 residues. DNA of the CDR3: TGTGCCAGCAGCGTCCAGACAGGGCCTCAAGAGACCCAGTACTTC. Encoded protein: CASSVQTGPQETQYF.

This sequence joins TRBV6-1 and TRBJ2-5, with 11 positions matching TRBD1. In germline, CDR1 is MNHNS, CDR2 SASEGT. The CDR3 is 14 amino acids. J lost 5 bases, V lost 7 bases, and 6 bases had no gene match. DNA for the CDR3: TGTGCCAGCACCTTCCGGGACAGGGGGGAGACCCAGTACTTC. This encodes CASTFRDRGETQYF.

This chain uses TRBV6-5 with TRBJ1-2, with a possible D match to TRBD1 (6 bases). This CDR3 comprises 14 residues. V gave up 0 bases and J gave up 8 bases, with 13 bases separating them. Per germline, CDR1 MNHEY and CDR2 SVGAGI. In DNA, the CDR3 is TGTGCCAGCAGTTACTCGGGTAGGGGGGAGGGCTACACCTTC. It yields the protein CASSYSGRGEGYTF.

The chain links TRBV10-3 to TRBJ2-1, with 8 bases identical to TRBD1. Losses at the gene ends were 9 bases for V and 4 bases for J; bases not matched to a gene: 8. The CDR3 has 14 amino acids. CDR1 is ENHRY, CDR2 SYGVKD, per germline. The CDR3 region has the DNA TGTGCCATACAAACAGGGGGTTTATACAATGAGCAGTTCTTC. Translated: CAIQTGGLYNEQFF.

V usage is TRBV2 and J usage is TRBJ2-3; TRBD1 matches 11 bases. The length of the CDR3 is 15 residues. The J segment lost 5 bases and the V segment lost 6 bases, leaving 7 bases of the junction unmatched. Germline loops: CDR1 SNHLY, CDR2 FYNNEI. CDR3 region: CASSGQGARGDTQYF. Written as DNA, the CDR3 is TGTGCCAGCAGCGGACAGGGGGCGAGGGGAGATACGCAGTATTTT.

The rearrangement uses TRBV28 and TRBJ1-3; D unresolved. Trimming removed 4 bases at V and 3 bases at J, with 10 bases between. The CDR3 runs to 14 residues. CDR1 is MDHEN, CDR2 SYDVKM, per germline. The CDR3 loop reads CASSSTDVGNTIYF. The CDR3 nucleotides are TGTGCCAGCAGTTCGACTGACGTTGGAAACACCATATATTTT.

Here the CDR3 reads CASRAPGNTEAFF. Written as DNA, the CDR3 is TGTGCCAGCAGGGCCCCAGGGAACACTGAAGCTTTCTTT. The chain recombines TRBV6-1 with TRBJ1-1; D is unresolved. This CDR3 is built from 13 residues. Germline values: CDR1 MNHNS, CDR2 SASEGT. Between the trimmed V and J ends, which lost 6 bases and 1 base, there was a span of 9 bases.

V gene TRBV2 combines with J gene TRBJ1-5; D is possibly TRBD1 (5 bases). Germline lookup yields CDR1 SNHLY and CDR2 FYNNEI. This CDR3 region has 16 residues. The V end lost 6 bases, the J end lost 7 bases, and 22 bases lay between the germline ends. CDR3 nucleotides: TGTGCCAGCAGCCCTACTTCGCGGGGCATGGGGCAGCCCCAGCATTTT. Protein sequence: CASSPTSRGMGQPQHF.

The chain recombines TRBV7-2 with TRBJ1-5; unclear D gene. V was cut by 1 base and J by 6 bases, with 7 bases left in between. This CDR3 region has 13 residues. The germline V gene encodes CDR1 SGHTA and CDR2 FQGNSA. The CDR3 spells CASSLGASQPQHF. The CDR3, as DNA: TGTGCCAGCAGCTTAGGGGCGAGTCAGCCCCAGCATTTT.

The chain uses TRBV12-5 and TRBJ2-3; weak D call: TRBD2 (6 bases). From germline, CDR1 is LGHNT and CDR2 FRNRAP. The V gene lost 9 bases and the J gene lost 0 bases, with 13 bases spanning the gap. CDR3 length: 14 residues. Here the CDR3 reads CASHSGISTDTQYF. Here the CDR3 DNA reads TGTGCTAGCCATAGCGGAATTAGCACAGATACGCAGTATTTT.

The chain recombines TRBV15 with TRBJ2-1; TRBD1 or TRBD2 may be the D gene (5 bases each). V was trimmed by 3 bases and J by 0 bases, leaving 9 bases between them. The CDR3 runs to 15 residues. Germline-derived CDR1 and CDR2 are LNHNV and YYDKDF (reference sequence). DNA of the CDR3: TGTGCCACCAGCAGGGGGGAGAGCTCCTACAATGAGCAGTTCTTC. Residues: CATSRGESSYNEQFF.

This clone was seen a handful of times. The chain has TRBV5-5 and TRBJ1-1; D call uncertain. Germline V gene lookup returns CDR1 SGHKS and CDR2 YYEKEE (reference sequence). The V end lost 1 base, the J end lost 7 bases, and 8 bases lay between the germline ends. This CDR3 spans 12 amino acids. The CDR3 here is CASSLYRSEAFF. As DNA, the CDR3 is TGTGCCAGCAGCTTGTACCGCAGTGAAGCTTTCTTT.

The chain joins TRBV10-3 to TRBJ2-3; TRBD2 matches 12 bases. The junction had 6 bases not matched to a gene; V was cut back by 6 bases and J by 2 bases. This CDR3 comprises 16 residues. Germline lookup yields CDR1 ENHRY and CDR2 SYGVKD. CDR3 DNA sequence: TGTGCCATCAGGCCTGGACTAGCGGGGACCACAGATACGCAGTATTTT. Its translation: CAIRPGLAGTTDTQYF.

The V and J genes are TRBV30 and TRBJ1-1; D perhaps matches TRBD1 (6 bases). V lost 2 bases to trimming and J lost 7 bases, with 14 bases between them. There are 13 residues in the CDR3. Germline V gene data show CDR1 as GTSNPN and CDR2 as SVGIG (reference sequence). CDR3 in DNA: TGTGCCTGGAGTACACAGGGACGGGGTGAAGCTTTCTTT. Its protein is CAWSTQGRGEAFF.

J is TRBJ2-6 and V is TRBV19, with 11 bases matching TRBD1. The V gene's germline CDR1 is LNHDA and CDR2 SQIVND (reference sequence). The CDR3 totals 19 residues. Trimming at V came to 4 bases and at J to 0 bases, leaving 8 bases not matched to a gene. DNA for the CDR3: TGTGCCAGTAGTAGGGTCGGACAGGGGGCTGTCTCTGGGGCCAACGTCCTGACTTTC. It translates to CASSRVGQGAVSGANVLTF.

The J gene is TRBJ1-6, the V gene TRBV6-1; 7 nucleotides agree with TRBD1. Trimming took 6 bases from V and 7 from J; bases not matched to a gene: 6. Germline V CDR1 and CDR2: MNHNS, SASEGT. The CDR3 is 14 amino acids. CDR3 sequence reads: CASRPGTANSPLHF. Written as DNA, the CDR3 is TGTGCCAGCAGACCCGGGACAGCCAATTCACCCCTCCACTTT.

The chain combines TRBV7-2 with TRBJ2-3, with D maybe TRBD1 (5 bases). CDR1 and CDR2 from the germline V gene are SGHTA and FQGNSA. This CDR3 region has 14 residues. Trimming removed 5 bases at V and 3 bases at J, with 12 bases between. The CDR3 DNA follows: TGTGCCAGCAGCCGGCTGGGGCCAACAGATACGCAGTATTTT. This encodes CASSRLGPTDTQYF.

J is TRBJ2-7 and V is TRBV29-1; 8 positions agree with TRBD1. The V gene's germline CDR1 is SQVTM and CDR2 ANQGSEA. The CDR3 spans 16 residues. The J segment lost 1 base and the V segment lost 4 bases, leaving 12 bases of the junction unmatched. The CDR3 DNA sequence: TGCAGCGTTGGGACTCAAAGGAGGACAGGGTCCTACGAGCAGTACTTC. Translated, it gives CSVGTQRRTGSYEQYF.

This clone turned up a few times. The chain joins TRBV2 to TRBJ1-2; D is unclear. Germline-derived CDR1 and CDR2 are SNHLY and FYNNEI. V was shortened by 4 bases and J by 6 bases, with 15 bases between the two germline ends. CDR3 length equals 14 residues. CDR3 loop: CASSGRKSLDGYTF. CDR3 in DNA: TGTGCCAGCAGTGGACGAAAGAGTTTGGATGGCTACACCTTC.

This chain connects TRBV9 to TRBJ2-7; 7 bases are a match to TRBD1. J gave up 3 bases and V 4 bases, and 16 bases lay outside the gene matches. Germline CDR1 is SGDLS and CDR2 is YYNGEE. The CDR3 loop spans 17 amino acids. CDR3 protein: CASSPPVRRGRVYEQYF. CDR3 coding DNA: TGTGCCAGCAGCCCCCCGGTCCGAAGGGGGCGGGTCTACGAGCAGTACTTC.

This chain joins TRBV7-8 and TRBJ1-4; 10 bases map to TRBD1. Trimming cost V 4 bases and J 12 bases; bases outside gene matches: 8. Germline CDR1 reads SGHVS; CDR2 reads FQNEAQ. This CDR3 region has 14 residues. CDR3 region: CASSSGQGSEELFF. The DNA of the CDR3 is TGTGCCAGCAGCTCGGGACAGGGGTCGGAAGAACTGTTTTTT.

The V gene is TRBV6-1, the J gene TRBJ1-1; a possible D gene is TRBD1 (6 bases). V shed 6 bases and J shed 5 bases, with 16 bases lying between them. The V gene's germline CDR1 is MNHNS and CDR2 SASEGT. There are 14 residues in the CDR3. CDR3 sequence (DNA): TGTGCCAGCAGCCCCCCAGGGGCTTGGACTGAAGCTTTCTTT. Amino acids: CASSPPGAWTEAFF.

A single count supports this clone. The chain recombines TRBV6-1 with TRBJ2-2; 15 bases map to TRBD2. The germline V gene encodes CDR1 MNHNS and CDR2 SASEGT. The V segment lost 1 base and the J segment 6 bases; nucleotides outside the gene matches: 3. The CDR3 extends over 17 amino acids. The CDR3 bases are TGTGCCAGCAGTGAAGGGACTAGCGGGGGGGCCGCCGGGGAGCTGTTTTTT. Amino acids: CASSEGTSGGAAGELFF.

V usage is TRBV7-2 and J usage is TRBJ2-2, with 8 bases matching TRBD1. In germline, CDR1 is SGHTA, CDR2 FQGNSA. CDR3 length equals 15 residues. Trimming at V came to 4 bases and at J to 0 bases, leaving 1 base not matched to a gene. The CDR3 loop is CASSSTGANTGELFF. CDR3 sequence (DNA): TGTGCCAGCAGCTCGACAGGGGCGAACACCGGGGAGCTGTTTTTT. Filled out from reference TRBV7-2 and TRBJ2-2, the complete variable domain reads GAGVSQSPSNKVTEKGKDVELRCDPISGHTALYWYRQSLGQGLEFLIYFQGNSAPDKSGLPSDRFSAERTGGSVSTLTIQRTQQEDSAVYLCASSSTGANTGELFFGEGSRLTVL.